This T cell receptor beta chain is from a study of shared clonotypes between healthy human individuals. Germline CDR1 and CDR2: SGHRS and YFSETQ. The CDR3 spans 15 residues. V was pared by 3 bases and J by 1 base, with 11 bases between. An even split of each subset's genomic DNA across several immunoSEQ plates was performed. In the study's own analysis: Filtering of immunoSEQ junctional sequences could not match full-length read filtering. Profiled with immunoSEQ multiplex PCR; TCRdb holds only in-frame clones, not every one. V, J and clone size were drawn from that table, and D and trimming were deduced from the DNA. Among roughly 2.5 million clones listed, around 94% were seen once.

The clonotype comes from a man between 18 and 35 years old in good health. The sample was naive CD4+ T cells sorted from blood. Sample subset: CD45RA+ positively selected. The gene calls are TRBV5-1 and TRBJ2-1; D may be TRBD1 (6 bases). This CDR3 reads CASSSTGQSYNEQFF. The CDR3, as DNA: TGCGCCAGCAGCTCAACGGGACAATCCTACAATGAGCAGTTCTTC.